The source of this T cell receptor (beta chain) is a study of T cells in Graves' hyperthyroidism and ophthalmopathy. Using RNA transcripts as the source, TCR beta CDR3 regions were amplified. Using the HTBI primer set, a first-round RT-PCR was run on the TCR CDR3. TCRdb recomputed calls from the multiplex PCR reads with MiXCR, one row per CDR3 protein. Seen here are under 350,000 distinct CDR3 sequences, around a fifth observed once, and the top ten hold around half. Germline CDR1 SNHLY, CDR2 FYNNEI. This CDR3 spans 15 amino acids. Deletions cut 8 bases from V and 2 bases from J, with 15 bases between.

This rearrangement joins TRBV2 to TRBJ2-2; D gene uncertain. The sequenced sample was blood. This TCR was sampled from a woman aged 50 to 65 with Graves' hyperthyroidism. CDR3 protein: CASAGRVANTGELFF. DNA of the CDR3: TGTGCCAGCGCTGGACGGGTAGCAAACACCGGGGAGCTGTTTTTT.